This T cell receptor beta chain was sequenced in a study of CD8 T cells in Susac syndrome. Germline V gene lookup returns CDR1 GTSNPN and CDR2 SVGIG (reference sequence). V was clipped by 5 bases and J by 9 bases, with 15 bases between them. The CDR3 spans 12 residues. The RNA input was roughly 0.45 to 1 ug, and it was reverse transcribed with random hexamers. TCRdb analysed the immunoSEQ multiplex PCR reads with MiXCR anew, one entry per CDR3 protein. The data show about 80,000 distinct CDR3 sequences, 85% to 95% seen once. The sequenced sample was CD8+ T cells from PBMCs. The clonotype was recovered from a human donor in good health. The rearrangement links TRBV30 to TRBJ2-3, with a possible D match to TRBD2 (6 bases). The DNA of the CDR3 is TGTGCCTGGGGGGACGACGGGGGAACGCAGTATTTT. Translating it yields CAWGDDGGTQYF.